A selection of T cell receptor beta chains follows, all from one sample in a study of lung T cells in sarcoidosis with Löfgren's syndrome. TCRdb reanalysed the reads using MiXCR and keeps one entry per CDR3 protein. The sample records fewer than 80,000 distinct CDR3 sequences, over 20% being singletons. What was sequenced was CD4+ T cells from PBMCs. Every receptor here comes from a human donor with sarcoidosis (Löfgren's syndrome or another form), or a control subject (not recorded which). CDR3s leave out the opening cysteine and the closing phenylalanine or tryptophan.

>TRBV12-3/TRBV12-4
ASSLIAGGPLDTQY
>TRBV18
ARSRDSSYEQY
>TRBV20-1
SARDSRTEPYGYT
>TRBV2
ASRGTGFPYT
>TRBV28
ASEDRGSYNEQF
>TRBV7-2
ASSRTTNEKLF
>TRBV27
ASSPFRGWGANYNEQF
>TRBV6-2/TRBV6-3
ASSRYRGHYNKQF
>TRBV4-3
ASSLRGAVGEKLF
>TRBV12-3/TRBV12-4
ASKTRETQY
>TRBV2
ASRTGAAGNTIY
>TRBV7-9
ASSYPVTETQY
>TRBV5-8
ASSLERAQPQH
>TRBV11-1
ASSFGQGDNSPLH
>TRBV28
ASSFAGTSAYEQY
>TRBV20-1
SARVGMRDTQY
>TRBV10-2
ASSPTGKVETQY
>TRBV18
ASSPPGQVGTDTQY
>TRBV7-9
ASNLSPSGNTIY
>TRBV25-1
ASSEGGGGSNYGYT
>TRBV7-3
ASSRQSGFTDTQY
>TRBV28
ASSTTRGEQF